The source of this T cell receptor (beta chain) is a study of T cell clonality in common variable immunodeficiency. This clone was detected ten times or more. Its cognate antigen is unknown. The read is 3 residues too short to cover the CDR3 end, so that end is filled in from the germline J gene. Data came from immunoSEQ multiplex PCR; TCRdb stores just in-frame clones and leaves some out. This sample has some 54,000 clones, each found more than once. Findings of the study overall: What drives increased CVID clonality needs T cell subpopulation sequencing. TCRbeta clonality was increased in CVID versus healthy controls.

The CDR3 runs 14 residues. From germline, CDR1 is SQVTM and CDR2 ANQGSEA. Trimming shortened V by 7 bases and J by 4 bases, and 19 bases separated the two germline ends. Material: peripheral blood mononuclear cells. The J gene is TRBJ1-1, the V gene TRBV29-1, with D possibly TRBD1 on 6 matching bases. This sequence was found in a person between 18 and 70 years old in good health. Partial CDR3 DNA: TGCAGCGCCCGAGGGGGGGCGTTGAGCACTGAA. It translates to CSARGGALSTE. In full, the CDR3 reads CSARGGALSTEAFF.